This TCR beta chain was identified during a study of blood T cells in healthy people across ages. As to this clonotype: The antigen is unknown.

Peripheral blood was drawn, about 9.7 milliliters per donor. Study results and caveats: Researchers judged that diversity estimates from one million T cells fell short of true values. Relative to aged donors, long-lived donors carried more naive CD4+ cells and displayed higher diversity.

With a J-beta primer mix and a sample-barcoded 5' primer, a second PCR ran 7 to 11 cycles. TCRdb analysed the 5' RACE reads with MiXCR anew, one entry per CDR3 protein. The sample includes approximately 1,700,000 distinct CDR3 sequences, approximately 39% seen only once; the top ten take about 21%. V lost 7 bases, J lost 1 base, and 8 bases stayed unmatched. Germline V gene data show CDR1 as SQVTM and CDR2 as ANQGSEA. The CDR3 contains 14 residues. J is TRBJ2-3 and V is TRBV29-1, with 7 bases aligning to TRBD1. Source material: blood. The receptor's source is a human donor in good health. As DNA, the CDR3 is TGCAGCGCTTCGGGACAGACCGGCACAGATACGCAGTATTTT. This sequence encodes CSASGQTGTDTQYF.